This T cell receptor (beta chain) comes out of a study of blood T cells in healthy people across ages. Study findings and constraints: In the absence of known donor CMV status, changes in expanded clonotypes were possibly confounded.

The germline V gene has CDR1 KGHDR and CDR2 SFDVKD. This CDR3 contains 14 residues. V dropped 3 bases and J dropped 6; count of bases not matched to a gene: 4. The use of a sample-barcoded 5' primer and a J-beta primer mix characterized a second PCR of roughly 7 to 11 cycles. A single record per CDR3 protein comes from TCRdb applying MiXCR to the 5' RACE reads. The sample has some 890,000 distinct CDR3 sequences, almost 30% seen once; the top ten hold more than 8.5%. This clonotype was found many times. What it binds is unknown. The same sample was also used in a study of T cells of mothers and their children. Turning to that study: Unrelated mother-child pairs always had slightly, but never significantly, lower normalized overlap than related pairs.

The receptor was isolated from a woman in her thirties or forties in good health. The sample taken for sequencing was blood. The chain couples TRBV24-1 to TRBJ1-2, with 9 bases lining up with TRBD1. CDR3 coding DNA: TGTGCCACCAGTGATAACAGGGGGCTGAATGGCTACACCTTC. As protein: CATSDNRGLNGYTF.